The rows below give T cell receptor beta chains drawn from one sample of a study of cytomegalovirus exposure and HLA in healthy donors. Assay: immunoSEQ multiplex PCR; the TCRdb copy retains only in-frame clones and omits some. Seen here are 170,000 or so clones, around three quarters observed once, and the top ten hold roughly 0.7%. The sample taken for sequencing was PBMCs. All receptors derive from a boy between 10 and 17 years old in good health and CMV-seronegative. CDR3s leave out the opening cysteine and the closing phenylalanine or tryptophan.

len,v_gene,j_gene,CDR3aa
10,TRBV19,TRBJ1-2,ASSPRVPGYT
15,TRBV29-1,TRBJ1-1,SVVSFSTDRGGTEAF
13,TRBV9,TRBJ1-3,ASSARHSSGNTIY
10,TRBV5-6,TRBJ1-6,ASSLYRSPLH
14,TRBV4-3,TRBJ1-3,ASSQDPRGTGNTIY
13,TRBV5-1,TRBJ2-2,ASSVDRANTGELF
13,TRBV5-1,TRBJ2-3,ASSLVGGSTDTQY
20,TRBV6-1,TRBJ2-7,ASSEWSSEAPPTAGFRNEQY
14,TRBV27,TRBJ2-7,ASSLFSRGERYEQY
12,TRBV6-6,TRBJ1-2,ASSYSGQLYGYT
14,TRBV5-4,TRBJ2-7,ASSRSGLASSYEQY
17,TRBV7-2,TRBJ2-3,ASSLESGLAGGPEDTQY
14,TRBV10-3,TRBJ2-2,AISEIAGGNTGELF
12,TRBV7-9,TRBJ1-1,ASNRIQGRTEAF
11,TRBV30,TRBJ1-2,AWDDRAHYGYT
9,TRBV10-3,TRBJ2-2,ATMNTGELF
17,TRBV4-1,TRBJ1-2,ASSQQGAGRSSRLYGYT
12,TRBV4-3,TRBJ2-1,ASSLSGLAGEQF
10,TRBV29-1,TRBJ2-1,SVGGGLNEQF
14,TRBV7-9,TRBJ1-4,ASSLGSGSTNEKLF
10,TRBV6-4,TRBJ1-3,ASSGRGNTIY
11,TRBV14,TRBJ1-1,ASRTSGGKEAF
12,TRBV29-1,TRBJ1-6,SVQQGTSGSPLH
13,TRBV6-4,TRBJ2-3,ASSAFRGDTDTQY
14,TRBV12-5,TRBJ2-7,ASGLAGTGLSYEQY
12,TRBV5-1,TRBJ1-4,ASSPGLPNEKLF
17,TRBV5-4,TRBJ2-3,ASSLAGTSGGPGTDTQY
13,TRBV5-8,TRBJ1-4,ASRLDPVGGEKLF
10,TRBV28,TRBJ1-2,ASRTGTAGYT
13,TRBV5-5,TRBJ2-3,ASSLGQGSTDTQY
17,TRBV9,TRBJ2-6,ASSVVSQAVNSGANVLT
12,TRBV30,TRBJ2-7,AGTSGGGSYEQY
14,TRBV2,TRBJ2-7,ASSVVGRVLSGEQY
15,TRBV18,TRBJ2-5,ASSPQFSRGVQETQY
15,TRBV9,TRBJ2-1,ASSVSGFISLDDEQF
13,TRBV5-6,TRBJ1-6,ASSLSGQGTTPLH